The T cell receptor beta chain under discussion was sequenced for a study of control samples from healthy donors and cancer patients. Germline loops: CDR1 SGHTA, CDR2 FQGNSA. The V gene end was trimmed by 4 bases and the J gene end by 4 bases; junction bases not matched to a gene: 0. The CDR3 has 15 residues. Repertoires were generated with immunoSEQ multiplex PCR, while TCRdb's copy carries only in-frame clones and drops some. The data show 150,000 or so clones, with over 85% seen just once and about 4% held by the top ten. This rearrangement joins TRBV7-2 to TRBJ2-1; 14 bases are a match to TRBD2. Sequencing was done on a sample of blood. The clonotype comes from a woman aged 55-69 years in good health. Written as DNA, the CDR3 is TGTGCCAGCAGCTGGACTAGCGGGAGGTACAATGAGCAGTTCTTC. It codes for CASSWTSGRYNEQFF.